These 13 T cell receptor beta chains originate from one sample sequenced in a study of T cells in Graves' hyperthyroidism and ophthalmopathy. From RNA transcripts, TCR beta CDR3 regions were amplified. Initially, a first-round RT-PCR of the TCR CDR3 employed the HTBI primer set. MiXCR was run by TCRdb on the multiplex PCR reads, yielding one entry per CDR3 protein. This sample carries about 360,000 distinct CDR3 sequences, over 15% of them seen once, and the ten largest clones take 3.7%. Source material: blood. The source of these receptors is a woman aged 18-35 years with Graves' hyperthyroidism.

The chain combines TRBV3-1 with TRBJ2-7; 12 positions agree with TRBD1. This CDR3 spans 15 amino acids. Germline values: CDR1 LGHDT, CDR2 YNNKEL (reference sequence). J lost 1 base, V lost 4 bases, and 2 bases had no gene match. The CDR3 DNA is TGTGCCAGCAGCCCGGGACAGGGGGCTTCCTACGAGCAGTACTTC. Its translation is CASSPGQGASYEQYF.

The rearrangement joins TRBV7-2 to TRBJ1-1, with unresolved D. Between the trimmed V and J ends, which lost 2 bases and 5 bases, there was a span of 9 bases. There are 13 residues in the CDR3. In germline, CDR1 is SGHTA, CDR2 FQGNSA. DNA for the CDR3: TGTGCCAGCAGCTTACTACAGAGGACTGAAGCTTTCTTT. Its translation: CASSLLQRTEAFF.

This clonotype has ten or more counts. This chain connects TRBV6-5 to TRBJ2-7; possibly TRBD1 for D (5 bases). The CDR3 is 11 amino acids. V lost 2 bases to trimming and J lost 9 bases, with 8 bases between them. Germline V CDR1 and CDR2: MNHEY, SVGAGI. The CDR3 sequence is CASSYRQSQYF. CDR3 coding DNA: TGTGCCAGCAGTTACCGACAGTCGCAGTACTTC.

The CDR3: CASRGPLTYGYTF. Written as DNA, the CDR3 is TGTGCCAGCAGGGGACCGCTTACCTATGGCTACACCTTC. The V and J genes are TRBV2 and TRBJ1-2; possibly TRBD1 for D (5 bases). V was cut by 6 bases and J by 4 bases, with 12 bases left in between. Looked up from germline, CDR1 is SNHLY and CDR2 is FYNNEI. This CDR3 has 13 residues.

This clonotype was found many times. Written as DNA, the CDR3 is TGCGCCAGCAGCTTACCGGGGGACATTCAGTACTTC. Translated: CASSLPGDIQYF. This chain joins TRBV5-1 and TRBJ2-4, with D perhaps TRBD2 (6 bases). From germline, CDR1 is SGHRS and CDR2 YFSETQ. This CDR3 spans 12 amino acids. V was pared by 2 bases and J by 8 bases, with 8 bases between.

This clonotype was observed a handful of times. The chain has TRBV12-3 or TRBV12-4 and TRBJ1-3; a possible D gene is TRBD1 (5 bases). The CDR3 has 15 residues. V lost 8 bases, J lost 0 bases, and 14 bases lay in between. The CDR3 region is CASQLNRFSGNTIYF. CDR3 nucleotide sequence: TGTGCCAGCCAGTTGAACAGGTTCTCTGGAAACACCATATATTTT.

This clonotype was detected many times. V is TRBV4-1 and J is TRBJ2-7, with TRBD2 identical over 13 bases. The CDR3 runs to 17 residues. Germline V gives CDR1 MGHRA, CDR2 YSYEKL. Trimming cost V 0 bases and J 2 bases; bases outside gene matches: 4. CDR3 nucleotides: TGCGCCAGCAGCCAAGATCGAGGGACTAGCGGGACCTACGAGCAGTACTTC. Translating gives CASSQDRGTSGTYEQYF.

The J gene is TRBJ2-2, the V gene TRBV5-1, with 8 positions matching TRBD2. The CDR3 extends over 15 amino acids. The V segment lost 2 bases and the J segment 4 bases; nucleotides outside the gene matches: 4. From germline, CDR1 is SGHRS and CDR2 YFSETQ. The CDR3 DNA sequence: TGCGCCAGCAGCTTCACTAGCGGTAGCACCGGGGAGCTGTTTTTT. Protein: CASSFTSGSTGELFF.

This clonotype was observed many times. The V gene is TRBV6-1, the J gene TRBJ2-7, with D hard to call. CDR3 length: 13 residues. The V gene's germline CDR1 is MNHNS and CDR2 SASEGT. V lost 4 bases and J lost 0, with 7 bases in between. CDR3: CASSGAGSYEQYF. CDR3 sequence (DNA): TGTGCCAGCAGTGGGGCAGGCTCCTACGAGCAGTACTTC.

This clonotype was counted many times. The CDR3: CSVGGIVNTEAFF. DNA for the CDR3: TGCAGCGTTGGAGGTATTGTGAACACTGAAGCTTTCTTT. V and J are TRBV29-1 and TRBJ1-1; D is unclear. V lost 4 bases and J 0 bases, leaving 9 bases between the germline ends. Per the germline V gene, CDR1 is SQVTM and CDR2 is ANQGSEA. CDR3 length: 13 residues. The full variable domain, its missing parts supplied by reference TRBV29-1 and TRBJ1-1, is SAVISQKPSRDICQRGTSLTIQCQVDSQVTMMFWYRQQPGQSLTLIATANQGSEATYESGFVIDKFPISRPNLTFSTLTVSNMSPEDSSIYLCSVGGIVNTEAFFGQGTRLTVV.

This clonotype has ten or more counts. The rearrangement links TRBV6-1 to TRBJ2-1, with 8 nucleotides matching TRBD2. The germline V gene has CDR1 MNHNS and CDR2 SASEGT. The CDR3 covers 15 residues. V shed 6 bases, J shed 0 bases, and the junction held 4 bases outside the gene matches. CDR3 nucleotide sequence: TGTGCCAGCAGCCGCGGGGGGACCTCCTACAATGAGCAGTTCTTC. Translated, it gives CASSRGGTSYNEQFF.

This clonotype was detected many times. This chain uses TRBV5-1 with TRBJ1-1; 7 bases agree with TRBD1. The CDR3 has 14 residues. From germline, CDR1 is SGHRS and CDR2 YFSETQ. V dropped 5 bases and J dropped 0; count of bases not matched to a gene: 4. The CDR3: CASRTGYMNTEAFF. For the CDR3, the DNA is TGCGCCAGCAGGACAGGGTACATGAACACTGAAGCTTTCTTT.

This clonotype was picked up many times. The chain combines TRBV9 with TRBJ1-3; 9 bases map to TRBD1. The J segment lost 3 bases and the V segment lost 2 bases, leaving 15 bases of the junction unmatched. Germline CDR1 and CDR2: SGDLS and YYNGEE. This CDR3 is 19 amino acids long. The CDR3 protein is CASSVSQRTGGSYGNTIYF. For the CDR3, the DNA is TGTGCCAGCAGCGTTAGCCAAAGAACAGGGGGCTCTTATGGAAACACCATATATTTT. The whole variable domain, filled in from reference TRBV9 and TRBJ1-3, reads DSGVTQTPKHLITATGQRVTLRCSPRSGDLSVYWYQQSLDQGLQFLIQYYNGEERAKGNILERFSAQQFPDLHSELNLSSLELGDSALYFCASSVSQRTGGSYGNTIYFGEGSWLTVV.